This T cell receptor (beta chain) was captured in a study of shared clonotypes between healthy human individuals. Authors' methods: Filtering differed since immunoSEQ provided only junctions, with no quality scores. Assay used: immunoSEQ multiplex PCR; TCRdb lists only in-frame clones, some missing. Clone size and V and J calls were adopted from that table, with D and trimming inferred from the DNA. The sample includes roughly 1,100,000 clones, around four fifths of them seen just once. On this clone: No antigen is known for it.

Regarding the study as a whole: Some naive CD4 clonotypes, about 5%, turned up in common across several donors.

The origin of this receptor is a man aged 18-30 years in good health. Sequencing input: memory CD4+ T cells sorted from blood. Subset noted: CD45RA-negative fraction.

CDR3 sequence: CASSLGHEANTGELFF. The DNA of the CDR3 is TGCGCCAGCAGCTTGGGACACGAAGCGAACACCGGGGAGCTGTTTTTT. The V and J genes are TRBV5-1 and TRBJ2-2; D gene unclear. V was trimmed by 0 bases and J by 0 bases, leaving 9 bases between them. The CDR3 extends over 16 amino acids. Germline V lookup: CDR1 SGHRS, CDR2 YFSETQ.